A single sample is the source of the 28 T cell receptor beta chains below, sequenced in a study of blood T cells in healthy people across ages. A sample-barcoded 5' primer and a J-beta primer mix were used in a second PCR of roughly 7 to 12 cycles. TCRdb used MiXCR to reprocess the 5' RACE reads, holding one entry per CDR3 protein. The sample carries 650,000 to 950,000 distinct CDR3 sequences, around 45% recorded once. Sample: blood. These receptors all come from a man in his sixties in good health.

On this clonotype itself: It may be a read error: a sequence one base away is much more abundant. This chain connects TRBV5-1 to TRBJ2-1; TRBD2 agrees at 7 bases. The CDR3 is made up of 14 amino acids. CDR1 and CDR2 from the germline V gene are SGHRS and YFSETQ. Germline trimming cut 4 bases from V and 10 bases from J; bases unmatched to any gene: 11. In DNA, the CDR3 is TGCGCCAGCAGCCCTAGCGGAATCTCCTACGAGCAGTTCTTC. Translated, it gives CASSPSGISYEQFF.

The chain employs TRBV7-2 and TRBJ1-2; possible D gene TRBD1, 6 bases. This CDR3 has 13 amino acids. The germline V gene has CDR1 SGHTA and CDR2 FQGNSA. Between the trimmed V and J ends, which lost 5 bases and 4 bases, there was a span of 11 bases. The CDR3 loop reads CASSPKGGYGYTF. The CDR3 DNA sequence: TGTGCCAGCAGCCCGAAGGGGGGCTATGGCTACACCTTC.

This clonotype was found a few times. CDR3 amino acids: CASSVGSGGPEKTQYF. In nucleotides, the CDR3 is TGTGCCAGCAGTGTGGGTAGCGGGGGCCCCGAGAAGACCCAGTACTTC. The rearrangement joins TRBV6-1 to TRBJ2-5; 9 nucleotides align to TRBD2. The CDR3 length is 16 residues. The germline gives CDR1 MNHNS, CDR2 SASEGT. With V trimmed by 4 bases and J by 6 bases, 12 bases remained unmatched.

There are a few counts of this clonotype. The chain recombines TRBV9 with TRBJ2-5, with D perhaps matching TRBD1 (5 bases). Deletions cut 3 bases from V and 1 base from J, with 7 bases between. From germline, CDR1 is SGDLS and CDR2 YYNGEE. The CDR3 is made up of 13 amino acids. CDR3: CASSADTQETQYF. The CDR3 DNA is TGTGCCAGCAGCGCGGACACCCAAGAGACCCAGTACTTC.

V and J are TRBV6-6 and TRBJ2-7; possible D gene TRBD1, 6 bases. The V gene's germline CDR1 is MNHNY and CDR2 SVGAGI (reference sequence). Trimming stripped 0 bases from V and 6 bases from J, with 15 bases between. The length of the CDR3 is 15 residues. The CDR3 protein is CASSYSWPGEGEQYF. The CDR3 DNA sequence: TGTGCCAGCAGTTACTCCTGGCCAGGGGAAGGCGAGCAGTACTTC.

The V call is TRBV7-8, the J call TRBJ2-7; no reliable D call. V lost 1 base to trimming and J lost 2 bases, with 9 bases between them. CDR1 and CDR2 from the germline V gene are SGHVS and FQNEAQ. This CDR3 region has 14 residues. The CDR3 here is CASSLVAATYEQYF. The CDR3 DNA reads TGTGCCAGCAGCTTAGTGGCAGCAACCTACGAGCAGTACTTC.

In DNA form, the CDR3 reads TGTGCCAGCAGGGTGGACAGGGAAGGTGAAAAACTGTTTTTT. Amino acids: CASRVDREGEKLFF. J is TRBJ1-4 and V is TRBV7-6; 8 positions match TRBD1. Germline CDR1 and CDR2: SGHVS and FNYEAQ. Trimming at V came to 6 bases and at J to 7 bases, leaving 7 bases not matched to a gene. The length of the CDR3 is 14 residues.

The chain employs TRBV6-2 or TRBV6-3 and TRBJ2-3; possibly TRBD2 for D (6 bases). Germline CDR1 and CDR2: MNHEY and SVGEGT. Trimming shortened V by 6 bases and J by 2 bases, and 18 bases separated the two germline ends. This CDR3 has 16 residues. CDR3 DNA sequence: TGTGCCAGCAGCCGAGCGGGTGTAACGTCCACAGATACGCAGTATTTT. Its translation is CASSRAGVTSTDTQYF.

A few counts support this clonotype. The rearrangement links TRBV11-3 to TRBJ2-7; no clear D gene. This CDR3 contains 14 residues. Looked up from germline, CDR1 is SGHNT and CDR2 is YENEEA. The V end lost 5 bases, the J end lost 0 bases, and 11 bases lay between the germline ends. The CDR3 loop is CASSRLDPSYEQYF. The DNA of the CDR3 is TGTGCCAGCAGCCGTCTAGATCCCTCCTACGAGCAGTACTTC.

The rearrangement uses TRBV9 and TRBJ1-2; TRBD1 matches 7 bases. V shed 7 bases and J 1 base; nucleotides not matched to a gene: 10. CDR1 SGDLS and CDR2 YYNGEE come from the germline V gene. The length of the CDR3 is 15 residues. The CDR3, as DNA: TGTGCCAGCGAGGGGGGACAGCACTATAACTATGGCTACACCTTC. It translates to CASEGGQHYNYGYTF.

The chain recombines TRBV3-1 with TRBJ1-2; D remains ambiguous. The CDR3 sequence is 17 residues long. The V gene's germline CDR1 is LGHDT and CDR2 YNNKEL (reference sequence). With 0 bases removed from V and 3 bases from J, the gap between germline ends came to 17 bases. CDR3 region: CASSQEHGPSFYYGYTF. The CDR3 DNA is TGTGCCAGCAGCCAAGAGCATGGACCCTCCTTTTACTATGGCTACACCTTC.

Comments on this clonotype: One junction end disagrees with the germline gene, perhaps due to a read error. The V and J genes are TRBV6-2 or TRBV6-3 and TRBJ2-5, with 7 bases matching TRBD1. CDR3 size: 16 residues. CDR1 is MNHEY, CDR2 SVGEGT, per germline. CDR3 protein: CASSYPADRYQETRYF. The DNA of the CDR3 is TGTGCCAGCAGTTACCCGGCGGACAGGTACCAAGAGACCCGGTACTTC.

The CDR3, as DNA: TGCAGTGCTGGGATACAATGCTGGCAGTTCTTC. This encodes CSAGIQCWQFF. The J gene is TRBJ2-1, the V gene TRBV20-1, with D unclear. CDR1 is DFQATT, CDR2 SNEGSKA, per germline (reference sequence). The V end was cut by 5 bases, the J end by 12 bases, with 14 bases between. The CDR3 loop spans 11 amino acids.

This clonotype was seen ten or more times. V and J are TRBV6-5 and TRBJ2-7, with D perhaps TRBD1 (6 bases). The V gene lost 6 bases and the J gene lost 2 bases, with 8 bases spanning the gap. The CDR3 length is 12 residues. Looked up from germline, CDR1 is MNHEY and CDR2 is SVGAGI. CDR3 DNA sequence: TGTGCCAGCAGGGACAGTGCCTACGAGCAGTACTTC. This encodes CASRDSAYEQYF.

As for this clonotype: A single base separates this from a much larger clone, so it may be a read error. The V call is TRBV3-1, the J call TRBJ2-7, with a weak D call TRBD2 (7 bases). V was shortened by 6 bases and J by 7 bases, with 19 bases between the two germline ends. This CDR3 has 14 amino acids. Germline V lookup: CDR1 LGHDT, CDR2 YNNKEL (reference sequence). This CDR3 reads CASSRTGGRNEQYF. CDR3 in DNA: TGTGCCAGCAGTCGCACCGGGGGGCGGAATGAGCAGTACTTC.

The chain uses TRBV27 and TRBJ2-7, with D uncertain. V lost 5 bases, J lost 3 bases, and 14 bases lay in between. Germline loops: CDR1 MNHEY, CDR2 SMNVEV (reference sequence). CDR3 size: 14 residues. The CDR3 coding sequence is TGTGCCAGCAGTGTCCGCGGTAATAACTACGAGCAGTACTTC. Amino acids: CASSVRGNNYEQYF.

As concerns this clonotype: A much larger clone lies a single base off, so this may be a read error. J is TRBJ2-1 and V is TRBV27, with 9 bases aligning to TRBD2. This CDR3 has 15 amino acids. Per the germline V gene, CDR1 is MNHEY and CDR2 is SMNVEV (reference sequence). Germline trimming cut 2 bases from V and 4 bases from J; bases unmatched to any gene: 3. The CDR3 reads CASSLDLAGYNEQFF. CDR3 DNA sequence: TGTGCCAGCAGTTTAGATCTAGCGGGGTACAATGAGCAGTTCTTC.

This clonotype has only one observation. A much bigger clone sits one base away, suggesting this may be a read error. The V gene is TRBV4-3, the J gene TRBJ2-1, with no clear D. The CDR3 consists of 15 residues. CDR1 is LGHNA and CDR2 is YSLEER in the germline V gene. The chain's CDR3 is CAGSRQVGIGNEQFF. The CDR3 DNA is TGCGCCGGCAGCCGGCAGGTGGGGATCGGCAATGAGCAGTTCTTC.

The genes are TRBV29-1 and TRBJ2-2; the D gene is possibly TRBD2 (7 bases). Trimming took off 7 bases at V and 5 bases at J, with 14 bases between the two ends. Germline CDR1 SQVTM, CDR2 ANQGSEA. The CDR3 runs 13 residues. The CDR3 is CSARRGPTGELFF. The CDR3 DNA reads TGCAGCGCCCGGCGGGGGCCTACCGGGGAGCTGTTTTTT.

This clonotype occurred a few times. This chain joins TRBV27 and TRBJ2-1, with 11 positions matching TRBD2. Trimming cost V 4 bases and J 7 bases; bases outside gene matches: 6. The CDR3 spans 15 residues. The germline gives CDR1 MNHEY, CDR2 SMNVEV (reference sequence). The CDR3 sequence: CASSSLAGVRNEQFF. CDR3 nucleotides: TGTGCCAGCAGTTCACTAGCGGGGGTTAGGAATGAGCAGTTCTTC.

The chain uses TRBV6-5 and TRBJ2-5, with D perhaps matching TRBD1 (6 bases). The J call is in doubt because the DNA end fits TRBJ2-7 better. CDR1 MNHEY and CDR2 SVGAGI come from the germline V gene. CDR3 length: 15 amino acids. As DNA, the CDR3 is TGTGCCAGCAGAAAAACCGAGACAGGTCTCTACGAGCAGTACTTC. Amino acid sequence: CASRKTETGLYEQYF.

This chain joins TRBV6-2 or TRBV6-3 and TRBJ1-2; tentative D call: TRBD1 (6 bases). V gave up 6 bases and J gave up 7 bases, with 12 bases separating them. The CDR3 spans 12 residues. CDR1 is MNHEY, CDR2 SVGEGT, per germline. This chain's CDR3 is CASRSTGLGYTF. CDR3 sequence (DNA): TGTGCCAGCAGATCTACAGGGCTTGGCTACACCTTC.

In its sample, this clonotype was seen a few times. The rearrangement uses TRBV4-3 and TRBJ1-2; 10 positions match TRBD1. This CDR3 comprises 15 residues. Losses at the gene ends were 1 base for V and 4 bases for J; bases not matched to a gene: 3. Germline V gene sequence: CDR1 LGHNA, CDR2 YSLEER. The DNA for the CDR3 is TGCGCCAGCAGCCAAGGACAGGGGGCAGTCTATGGCTACACCTTC. Translating gives CASSQGQGAVYGYTF.

This clonotype was recorded a few times. V is TRBV5-5 and J is TRBJ2-7; a possible D gene is TRBD2 (6 bases). Trimming cost V 5 bases and J 4 bases, with 19 bases left between them. CDR1 is SGHKS and CDR2 is YYEKEE in the germline V gene (reference sequence). The CDR3 has 15 residues. The chain's CDR3 is CASSPEGLASYEQYF. The CDR3 DNA reads TGTGCCAGCAGTCCGGAGGGGCTAGCTTCGTACGAGCAGTACTTC.

The genes are TRBV6-1 and TRBJ1-6; D may be TRBD1 (6 bases). V lost 2 bases, J lost 9 bases, and 14 bases lay in between. This CDR3 comprises 15 residues. Germline V CDR1 and CDR2: MNHNS, SASEGT. CDR3: CASSEQDSGSSPLHF. In nucleotides, the CDR3 is TGTGCCAGCAGTGAACAGGACAGTGGGAGTTCACCCCTCCACTTT.

V gene TRBV29-1 combines with J gene TRBJ2-1; D might be TRBD2 (5 bases). This CDR3 has 14 residues. The ends were cut back, 8 bases at V and 6 bases at J, with 20 bases in the middle. Germline CDR1 reads SQVTM; CDR2 reads ANQGSEA. The CDR3 nucleotides are TGCAGCCTCCTCGGACTGGAGCTTAGCAATGAGCAGTTCTTC. It specifies CSLLGLELSNEQFF.

V is TRBV20-1 and J is TRBJ2-2; tentative D call: TRBD2 (6 bases). CDR3 size: 14 residues. The V gene lost 0 bases and the J gene lost 5 bases, with 10 bases spanning the gap. CDR1 is DFQATT, CDR2 SNEGSKA, per germline (reference sequence). The chain's CDR3 is CSAREGGQTGELFF. In nucleotides, the CDR3 is TGCAGTGCTAGAGAGGGAGGTCAAACCGGGGAGCTGTTTTTT.

The J gene is TRBJ1-1, the V gene TRBV7-9, with 10 nucleotides matching TRBD1. The CDR3 loop spans 15 amino acids. J gave up 4 bases and V 1 base, and 3 bases lay outside the gene matches. Germline CDR1 reads SEHNR; CDR2 reads FQNEAQ (reference sequence). CDR3 amino acids: CASSLDRDRGTEAFF. CDR3 bases: TGTGCCAGCAGCTTAGACCGGGACAGGGGCACTGAAGCTTTCTTT.